The 24 T cell receptor beta chains below all came from one sample that was sequenced in a study of tumor-infiltrating lymphocytes in primary liver carcinoma. TCR beta cDNA was reverse-transcribed from about 500 ng of total RNA. The reaction used a constant-region primer and ProtoScript II reverse transcriptase. Three-round nested multiplex PCR performed with slightly modified ARM-PCR produced the TCR beta libraries. Primers for the first two PCR rounds were TRBV1-TRBV30 forward primers and a C-beta reverse primer (roughly 10 cycles per round). One entry per CDR3 protein, called by TCRdb with MiXCR from the multiplex PCR reads. The sample carries about 310,000 distinct CDR3 sequences, 50% to 70% recorded once. Blood RNA originated from unsorted whole blood, with germline DNA additionally extracted. Sequenced sample: peripheral blood. These receptors all stem from a man aged 35 to 55 with primary liver carcinoma and hepatitis B virus infection.

As for this clonotype: A much larger clone differs by one base, so this may be a read error. The V and J genes are TRBV6-1 and TRBJ2-4, with D perhaps matching TRBD2 (6 bases). Germline-derived CDR1 and CDR2 are MNHNS and SASEGT. CDR3 length equals 15 residues. The CDR3 sequence is CASRPVDGGANTQYF. The CDR3, as DNA: TGTGCCAGCAGGCCAGTTGACGGAGGGGCGAACACTCAGTACTTC.

This chain connects TRBV4-1 to TRBJ2-5; D not certain. CDR1 MGHRA and CDR2 YSYEKL come from the germline V gene. CDR3 length: 15 residues. Trimming removed 5 bases at V and 5 bases at J, with 18 bases between. CDR3 sequence reads: CASSSGHLGKETQYF. The CDR3 region has the DNA TGCGCCAGCAGCTCTGGGCATCTAGGGAAGGAGACCCAGTACTTC.

This clonotype was picked up many times. The CDR3 DNA reads TGTGCCAGCAGTGTTGAGACAGGGGGCTTTAATCAGCCCCAGCATTTT. It translates to CASSVETGGFNQPQHF. V gene TRBV6-1 combines with J gene TRBJ1-5; 10 nucleotides agree with TRBD1. Germline-derived CDR1 and CDR2 are MNHNS and SASEGT. This CDR3 has 16 amino acids. V shed 4 bases and J 4 bases; nucleotides not matched to a gene: 7.

Details on this clonotype: Being one base from a much bigger clone, this may be a read error. V gene TRBV4-3 combines with J gene TRBJ2-7; D gene uncertain. In germline, CDR1 is LGHNA, CDR2 YSLEER. V lost 0 bases to trimming and J lost 0 bases, with 9 bases between them. The CDR3 totals 15 residues. The chain's CDR3 is CASSQDRLFSYEQYF. The CDR3 bases are TGCGCCAGCAGCCAAGACCGACTCTTCTCCTACGAGCAGTACTTC.

Comments on this clonotype: The junction differs from germline at one of its ends, possibly a read error. The chain joins TRBV29-1 to TRBJ2-7; 8 positions match TRBD2. This CDR3 spans 16 amino acids. Germline V gives CDR1 SQVTM, CDR2 ANQGSEA. CDR3 protein: CSVELMAREGSYEQYF. The DNA of the CDR3 is TGCAGCGTTGAATTAATGGCCCGGGAGGGCTCCTACGAACAGTACTTC.

This clonotype has at least ten counts. The chain employs TRBV6-1 and TRBJ1-2, with D perhaps matching TRBD1 (6 bases). V was clipped by 10 bases and J by 4 bases, with 13 bases between them. Germline assignment: CDR1 MNHNS and CDR2 SASEGT. There are 12 residues in the CDR3. The chain's CDR3 is CATSSDSYGYTF. The CDR3 DNA follows: TGTGCCACCTCTTCGGACAGCTATGGCTACACCTTC.

The genes are TRBV5-1 and TRBJ1-4, with 9 bases that match TRBD1. The ends lost 3 bases at V and 8 bases at J; junction bases unmatched: 5. Germline loops: CDR1 SGHRS, CDR2 YFSETQ. This CDR3 is 14 amino acids long. The CDR3: CASSSTGGQEKLFF. In DNA, the CDR3 is TGCGCCAGCAGCTCGACAGGGGGGCAGGAAAAACTGTTTTTT.

This chain connects TRBV28 to TRBJ2-3; 10 bases match TRBD2. This CDR3 has 14 amino acids. With 8 bases clipped from V and 12 bases from J, the junction kept 14 bases outside the gene matches. Germline V gives CDR1 MDHEN, CDR2 SYDVKM. The CDR3 region has the DNA TGTGCCAGCGGTCCGCGAGAGGAGCGGGAGGGCCAGTATTTT. Protein product: CASGPREEREGQYF.

A remark on this clonotype: One end of the junction does not line up with germline, which may come from a read error. The chain couples TRBV4-1 to TRBJ2-2, with D tentatively TRBD2 (6 bases). This CDR3 spans 14 amino acids. Germline V gene data show CDR1 as MGHRA and CDR2 as YSYEKL. CDR3 nucleotide sequence: TGTGCCAGCAGCCTCCGGGAGAACGCCGGGGAGCTGTTTTTT. It encodes CASSLRENAGELFF.

The chain joins TRBV6-5 to TRBJ2-7, with 9 positions matching TRBD2. The CDR3 runs to 15 residues. CDR1 and CDR2 from the germline V gene are MNHEY and SVGAGI. CDR3 nucleotides: TGTGCTAGCGGCCGGACTAGCGAGCGAACCTACGAGCAGTACTTC. It encodes CASGRTSERTYEQYF.

About this clonotype itself: A clone one base away is much larger, so this may be a read error. The chain uses TRBV12-3 or TRBV12-4 and TRBJ1-1, with D unresolved. V shed 6 bases and J shed 11 bases, with 22 bases lying between them. The CDR3 loop spans 14 amino acids. The CDR3 coding sequence is TGTGCCAGCAGGGGCCCAGCAAACGCTTATGGGGCTTTCTTT. Translating it yields CASRGPANAYGAFF.

Notes on this clonotype: A much larger clone is a single base away; this may be a read error. The chain combines TRBV6-5 with TRBJ1-2; D is possibly TRBD1 (5 bases). Trimming pared 6 bases from V and 4 bases from J, leaving 12 bases between. The germline gives CDR1 MNHEY, CDR2 SVGAGI. CDR3 length equals 13 residues. The CDR3 DNA reads as TGTGCCAGCAGCCCGGACAACGCCTATGGCTACACCTTC. Its protein is CASSPDNAYGYTF.

This clonotype came up once. Sequence at one end of the junction differs from germline and may be a read error. V and J are TRBV7-9 and TRBJ2-5; D ambiguous. The CDR3 totals 18 residues. Germline CDR1 reads SEHNR; CDR2 reads FQNEAQ (reference sequence). The CDR3 DNA reads TGTGCCAGCAGCTTAGCGGTTCTGATGATAGGGTCAGGAGAGGCCCAGTACTTC. It yields the protein CASSLAVLMIGSGEAQYF.

Points on this clonotype: This could be a read error, since a much larger clone is one nucleotide away. V usage is TRBV28 and J usage is TRBJ1-1, with 7 bases aligning to TRBD1. CDR1 and CDR2 from the germline V gene are MDHEN and SYDVKM. The CDR3 is 13 amino acids. The CDR3 reads CAIQPGQNAEAFF. The CDR3 DNA reads TGTGCCATCCAACCGGGACAGAACGCTGAAGCTTTCTTT.

Note on this clonotype: A clone one base away is much larger, so this may be a read error. This likely comes from a read error, as the CDR3 has no conserved phenylalanine or tryptophan at its end. This chain's CDR3 is CASRSGLEGNQPQHS. CDR3 sequence (DNA): TGTGCCAGTCGTTCAGGGTTGGAGGGCAATCAGCCCCAGCATTCT. This chain connects TRBV10-3 to TRBJ1-5; possible D gene TRBD1, 5 bases. Looked up from germline, CDR1 is ENHRY and CDR2 is SYGVKD. Trimming removed 10 bases from V and 2 bases from J, with 18 bases in between. The CDR3 spans 15 residues.

This clonotype appeared once. Germline and junction disagree at one end, which may indicate a read error. CDR3 in DNA: TGCACCAGCAGCCATCGGGAGGCCGCAACGCAGTATTTT. Its protein product is CTSSHREAATQYF. The J gene is TRBJ2-3, the V gene TRBV4-1; 7 positions match TRBD2. This CDR3 has 13 residues. CDR1 and CDR2 from the germline V gene are MGHRA and YSYEKL.

The chain uses TRBV15 and TRBJ1-2; no firm D call. Germline loops: CDR1 LNHNV, CDR2 YYDKDF (reference sequence). The CDR3 runs 14 residues. V lost 2 bases and J lost 5, with 12 bases in between. The DNA for the CDR3 is TGTGCCACCAGCAGAAGTGGGGAATATTATGGCTACACCTTC. Its translation: CATSRSGEYYGYTF.

This clonotype came up once. Germline and junction disagree at one end, which may indicate a read error. The chain is built from TRBV29-1 and TRBJ2-3, with a weak D call TRBD1 (6 bases). The CDR3 runs to 13 residues. CDR1 and CDR2 (germline): SQVTM, ANQGSEA. As DNA, the CDR3 is TGCAACTCTCGGACAGTTAGCACAGATATGCAGTATTTT. Translated, it gives CNSRTVSTDMQYF.

Concerning this clonotype itself: This may come from a read error, since a much larger clone is one base off. This chain joins TRBV12-3 or TRBV12-4 and TRBJ2-2, with 15 nucleotides matching TRBD2. The CDR3 consists of 19 residues. The CDR3 loop reads CASSNAGLAGGPNTWELFF. CDR3 DNA: TGTGCCAGCAGCAATGCAGGACTAGCGGGAGGGCCTAACACCTGGGAGCTGTTTTTT.

The rearrangement joins TRBV10-2 to TRBJ2-1; either TRBD1 or TRBD2 may fit D (5 bases each). V gave up 6 bases and J gave up 7 bases, with 16 bases separating them. Germline loops: CDR1 WSHSY, CDR2 SAAADI. This CDR3 comprises 14 residues. The CDR3 loop is CASRPGTVRNEQFF. CDR3 bases: TGCGCCAGCAGACCCGGGACCGTCCGGAATGAGCAGTTCTTC.

This chain links TRBV4-2 with TRBJ2-7, with a weak D call TRBD1 (6 bases). Trimming cost V 0 bases and J 0 bases, with 18 bases left between them. The CDR3 has 18 residues. The V gene's germline CDR1 is LGHNA and CDR2 YNFKEQ. CDR3 protein: CASSQEVPRGISSYEQYF. The CDR3 DNA reads TGTGCCAGCAGCCAAGAAGTTCCTAGGGGGATAAGCTCCTACGAGCAGTACTTC.

CDR3 nucleotide sequence: TGCAGCGTTATAGGAGTCCAGGAGACCCAGTACTTC. Amino acids: CSVIGVQETQYF. The chain couples TRBV29-1 to TRBJ2-5; D not resolved. V lost 5 bases and J lost 5, with 12 bases in between. The CDR3 totals 12 residues. Germline assignment: CDR1 SQVTM and CDR2 ANQGSEA.

As regards this clonotype: This clone may be a read error of a much larger clone one base away. The chain has TRBV29-1 and TRBJ1-1; TRBD1 is a possible D gene (6 bases). The CDR3 consists of 10 residues. Per the germline V gene, CDR1 is SQVTM and CDR2 is ANQGSEA. Here the CDR3 DNA reads TGCAGCGTTAGGACAGTTGAAACTTTCTTT. This codes for CSVRTVETFF. The complete variable domain, with remaining parts taken from reference TRBV29-1 and TRBJ1-1, reads SAVISQKPSRDICQRGTSLTIQCQVDSQVTMMFWYRQQPGQSLTLIATANQGSEATYESGFVIDKFPISRPNLTFSTLTVSNMSPEDSSIYLCSVRTVETFFGQGTRLTVV.

As regards this clonotype: One end of the junction fails to match germline, which may point to a read error. The chain carries TRBV6-5 and TRBJ2-5, with TRBD2 matching 11 bases. Per germline, CDR1 MNHEY and CDR2 SVGAGI. CDR3 length: 16 residues. The CDR3 nucleotides are TGTGCCAGCGGGTCGATGACTAGCGGGATGGAAGAGACCCACTACTTC. This translates into CASGSMTSGMEETHYF.